This note documents a single TCR beta chain sequence. The target antigen is unknown. The sample belongs to a study of regulatory T cells in long-lasting Graves disease. Study information: Those with persistent Graves' disease had received antithyroid drugs for over 5 years with positive TSH receptor antibodies.

Described time point: persistent/refractory GD, antithyroid drugs over 5 years with positive TRAb. From RNA extracted from PBMCs, the TCR library was made. Into tubes containing EDTA, approximately 8.9 milliliters of peripheral blood were drawn. Findings and caveats of the study: The analysis examined peripheral blood only and excluded thyroid tissue.

According to the study, TCR beta libraries were built with iRepertoire HTBI primers and CDR3-region Arm-PCR. TCRdb redid the calling of the multiplex PCR reads with MiXCR, one entry per CDR3 protein. This sample has nearly 350,000 distinct CDR3 sequences, with around 20% found just once. V was shortened by 0 bases and J by 7 bases, with 8 bases between the two germline ends. Germline V gene sequence: CDR1 SGDLS, CDR2 YYNGEE. This CDR3 spans 13 amino acids. The TCR comes from a female donor with Graves disease. The chain couples TRBV9 to TRBJ1-3; D not resolved. Source: peripheral blood mononuclear cells (PBMCs), taken when the disease was refractory, from a patient treated with antithyroid drugs. CDR3 loop: CASSVEDMNTIYF. CDR3 coding DNA: TGTGCCAGCAGCGTAGAGGATATGAACACCATATATTTT.